A selection of T cell receptor beta chains follows, all from one sample in a study of T cells in Graves' hyperthyroidism and ophthalmopathy. Each CDR3 protein gets one entry after TCRdb re-called the multiplex PCR reads with MiXCR. The sample has 800,000 or so distinct CDR3 sequences; about two fifths are singletons. Input material: blood. Receptor source: a man aged 18 to 30 with Graves' hyperthyroidism. CDR3s include the opening cysteine and the closing phenylalanine or tryptophan. The D gene is left open where the match is weak. Some rows have no size entry. The others give once, few or many, or a class for an expanded clone.

abundance,len,v_gene,j_gene,d_gene,CDR3nt,CDR3aa
-,14,TRBV5-4,TRBJ2-7,TRBD1,TGTGCCAGCAGCTTGGGGGACAGCTACTACGAGCAGTACTTC,CASSLGDSYYEQYF
-,14,TRBV7-9,TRBJ2-7,-,TGTGCCAGCAGCCAAGAACAGGTGCCCTACGAGCAGTACTTC,CASSQEQVPYEQYF
few,13,TRBV4-3,TRBJ2-5,-,TGCGCCAGCTCGCGACAGTACCAAGAGACCCAGTACTTC,CASSRQYQETQYF
-,14,TRBV9,TRBJ2-7,-,TGTGCCAGCAGCGCTACAGGTACTGACTACGAGCAGTACTTC,CASSATGTDYEQYF
-,18,TRBV7-2,TRBJ2-2,TRBD2,TGTGCCAGCAGCCTCGTCGCGGGGACTAGCGGGAACACCGGGGAGCTGTTTTTT,CASSLVAGTSGNTGELFF
-,13,TRBV7-9,TRBJ1-1,-,TGTGCCAGCAGCTCGACAGGTCCTGGAAAAGCTTTCTTT,CASSSTGPGKAFF
few,14,TRBV6-6,TRBJ2-7,-,TGTGCCAGCACACCGCCCGGGGGCAGCTACGAGCAGTACTTC,CASTPPGGSYEQYF
many,13,TRBV19,TRBJ2-7,-,TGTGCCAGTGGGAGTGGATTCTCCTACGAGCAGTACTTC,CASGSGFSYEQYF
-,12,TRBV2,TRBJ2-5,-,TGTGCCAGCACCCGACAGGGGAGGGCTAATAACTTC,CASTRQGRANNF
many,15,TRBV29-1,TRBJ1-1,TRBD1,TGCAGCTTCGGGGGGCAGGGGGCGATGAACACTGAAGCTTTCTTT,CSFGGQGAMNTEAFF
many,13,TRBV29-1,TRBJ2-7,-,TGCAGCGTCGAACAACAGGGAGTCTACGAGCAGTACTTC,CSVEQQGVYEQYF
-,14,TRBV7-9,TRBJ2-7,TRBD1,TGTGCCAGCAGTCACAGGGGAGATCTTAACGAGCAGTACTTC,CASSHRGDLNEQYF
many,16,TRBV15,TRBJ1-3,-,TGTGCCACCAGCAGAGATAAGGGCATCTCTGGAAACACCATATATTTT,CATSRDKGISGNTIYF
-,14,TRBV20-1,TRBJ1-1,-,TGCAGTGCTCAAAGGGAAGGTAGGAACACTGAAGCTTTCTTT,CSAQREGRNTEAFF
-,15,TRBV2,TRBJ1-1,-,TGTGCCAGCAGCCCGGGGCAACAACCGAACACTGAAGCTTTCTTT,CASSPGQQPNTEAFF
many,11,TRBV7-8,TRBJ1-4,-,TGTGCCAGCAGCTCGACTGAAAAACTGTTTTTT,CASSSTEKLFF
once,13,TRBV14,TRBJ2-7,-,TGTGCCAGCTCACCAGTGCGGACACACGAGCAGTACTTC,CASSPVRTHEQYF
few,16,TRBV7-2,TRBJ2-7,TRBD1,TGTGCCAGCAGCTTATTGGGACAGGGCTTCTCCTACGAGCAGTACTTC,CASSLLGQGFSYEQYF
many,12,TRBV29-1,TRBJ1-1,-,TGCAGCGGGTGGGGAGGGAGCACTGAAGCTTTCTTT,CSGWGGSTEAFF
many,12,TRBV20-1,TRBJ2-2,TRBD2,TGCAGTGCTAGGGCGGGAGCCGGGGAGCTGTTTTTT,CSARAGAGELFF
many,13,TRBV10-3,TRBJ1-6,-,TGTGCCATCAGTGAAGGGGAAAATTCACCCCTCCACTTT,CAISEGENSPLHF
many,14,TRBV29-1,TRBJ1-6,TRBD1,TGCAGCGTGCGGACAGGGAATGTTTATTCACCCCTCCACTTT,CSVRTGNVYSPLHF
-,15,TRBV10-2,TRBJ2-7,-,TGCGCCAGCAGTGAGTCGACCCTAGGCACCTACGAGCAGTACTTC,CASSESTLGTYEQYF
many,13,TRBV6-5,TRBJ1-2,TRBD1,TGTGCCAGCAGCACCAGGACAGGGTATGGCTACACCTTC,CASSTRTGYGYTF
-,15,TRBV10-2,TRBJ1-5,-,TGCGCCAGCAGTGAGTCGGGAGGGGACAAGCAGCCCCAGCATTTT,CASSESGGDKQPQHF
many,17,TRBV7-9,TRBJ1-6,TRBD1,TGTGCCAGCAGCTTAGTGGGGACAGGGGCCTATAATTCACCCCTCCACTTT,CASSLVGTGAYNSPLHF
-,14,TRBV7-3,TRBJ2-7,-,TGTGCCAGCAGCCTAACCACTAGGTCCTACGAGCAGTACTTC,CASSLTTRSYEQYF
few,12,TRBV12-3/TRBV12-4,TRBJ2-7,-,TGTGCCAGCGGGCCAGGGTACTACGAGCAGTACTTC,CASGPGYYEQYF
-,13,TRBV20-1,TRBJ2-2,-,TGCAGTGCAGAGGACATTAACACCGGGGAGCTGTTTTTT,CSAEDINTGELFF
many,13,TRBV7-6,TRBJ2-7,TRBD1,TGTGCCAGCAGCTTCCGGGACAGGGGCGAGCAGTACTTC,CASSFRDRGEQYF
many,15,TRBV7-8,TRBJ2-7,-,TGTGCCAGCAGCTTACAGGCAGGGGGGCAGTACGAGCAGTACTTC,CASSLQAGGQYEQYF
-,15,TRBV19,TRBJ2-7,TRBD1,TGTGCCAGTACACGCCGAGGACAGGGGAACTACGAGCAGTACTTT,CASTRRGQGNYEQYF
many,15,TRBV7-2,TRBJ2-7,TRBD2,TGTGCCAGCAGCTTAGAAAGCGGGAGAATCGACGAGCAGTACTTC,CASSLESGRIDEQYF
-,14,TRBV7-8,TRBJ1-6,-,TGTGCCAGTGACATTACAGACCGTAATTCACCCCTCCACTTT,CASDITDRNSPLHF
few,16,TRBV19,TRBJ1-5,TRBD1,TGTGCCAGTAGTATCGGCGACAGGGGGTCGGATCAGCCCCAGCATTTT,CASSIGDRGSDQPQHF
few,13,TRBV7-2,TRBJ1-3,-,TGTGCCAGCAGCCCCCCGGTTGGAAACACCATATATTTT,CASSPPVGNTIYF
-,16,TRBV20-1,TRBJ2-1,-,TGCAGTGCTAGGGACCCCGGCGGGTTCACCTACAATGAGCAGTTCTTC,CSARDPGGFTYNEQFF